A few counts support the clone carrying this TCR beta chain. No antigen is known for it. This record comes from a study of cytomegalovirus exposure and HLA in healthy donors. Looking at the study overall: Out of 180 million or so T cells, an earlier analysis found more than 95 million unique TCR beta sequences in total. Study-wide results and limits: More clonal expansion characterized HLA-associated TCR beta chains than equally common others in a later analysis. Later analysis showed TCR association rates varying by HLA locus, highest for DRB1 and lowest for HLA-C.

The CDR3 is made up of 14 amino acids. Germline values: CDR1 MGHDK, CDR2 SYGVNS. Trimming at V came to 6 bases and at J to 2 bases, leaving 5 bases not matched to a gene. Healthy bone marrow donors supplied every sample. The PCR ran on 60 Vbeta and 13 Jbeta primers. Assay: immunoSEQ multiplex PCR; the TCRdb copy retains only in-frame clones and omits some. The table has approximately 140,000 clones, 79% seen once. Sequenced sample: PBMCs. The TCR originated in a woman in her forties in good health and CMV-seropositive. V gene TRBV25-1 combines with J gene TRBJ2-7; TRBD1 agrees at 9 bases. CDR3 in DNA: TGTGCCAGCAGAGAGACAGGGGGGGCCTACGAGCAGTACTTC. Translation gives CASRETGGAYEQYF.